The text below deals with one T cell receptor beta chain. The data are from a study of blood T cell repertoires in COVID-19. Study as a whole: Sites across the United States, Italy and Spain contributed samples from acute and convalescent COVID-19.

There are 13 residues in the CDR3. The germline CDR1 and CDR2 sequences are MDHEN and SYDVKM. V gave up 9 bases and J gave up 2 bases, with 8 bases separating them. Original analysis: Estimated nucleated cell counts came from reference gene primer amplification. Using immunoSEQ multiplex PCR, the repertoire was profiled, and TCRdb retains in-frame clones only, with some absent. The V and J calls and clone size were taken over from that table, and D and trimming were inferred from the DNA. The profile shows 200,000 to 300,000 clones, about 80% of them singletons. This TCR derives from an elderly man with acute or convalescent COVID-19. Sequencing used peripheral blood. The chain recombines TRBV28 with TRBJ2-6; no reliable D call. The CDR3, as DNA: TGTGCCAGTTTAGATACTGGGGCCAACGTCCTGACTTTC. Translated, it gives CASLDTGANVLTF. The full variable domain, its missing parts supplied by reference TRBV28 and TRBJ2-6, is DVKVTQSSRYLVKRTGEKVFLECVQDMDHENMFWYRQDPGLGLRLIYFSYDVKMKEKGDIPEGYSVSREKKERFSLILESASTNQTSMYLCASLDTGANVLTFGAGSRLTVL.